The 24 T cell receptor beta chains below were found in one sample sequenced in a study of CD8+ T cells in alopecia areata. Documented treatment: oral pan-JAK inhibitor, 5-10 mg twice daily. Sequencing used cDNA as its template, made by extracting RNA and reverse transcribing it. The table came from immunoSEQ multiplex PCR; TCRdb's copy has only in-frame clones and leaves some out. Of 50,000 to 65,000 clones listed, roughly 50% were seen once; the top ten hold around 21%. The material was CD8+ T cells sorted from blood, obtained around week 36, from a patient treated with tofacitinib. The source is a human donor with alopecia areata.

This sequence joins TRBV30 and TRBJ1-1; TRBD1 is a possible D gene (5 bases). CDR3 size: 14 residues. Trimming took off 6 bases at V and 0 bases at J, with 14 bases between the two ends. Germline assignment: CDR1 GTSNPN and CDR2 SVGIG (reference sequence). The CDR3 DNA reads TGTGCCTGCGGCCCGACAGTGCTGAACACTGAAGCTTTCTTT. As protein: CACGPTVLNTEAFF.

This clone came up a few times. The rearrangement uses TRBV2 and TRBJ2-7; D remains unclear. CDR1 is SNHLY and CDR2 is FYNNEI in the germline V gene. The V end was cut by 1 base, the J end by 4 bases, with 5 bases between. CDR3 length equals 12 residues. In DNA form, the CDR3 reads TGTGCCAGCAGTGAAGAAGCTTACGAGCAGTACTTC. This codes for CASSEEAYEQYF.

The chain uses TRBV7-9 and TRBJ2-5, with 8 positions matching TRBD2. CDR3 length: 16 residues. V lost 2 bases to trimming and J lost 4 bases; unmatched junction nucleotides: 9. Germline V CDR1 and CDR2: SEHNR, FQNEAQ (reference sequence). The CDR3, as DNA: TGTGCCAGCAGCTTAAGAGCGGGAGAGCCAATAGAGACCCAGTACTTC. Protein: CASSLRAGEPIETQYF.

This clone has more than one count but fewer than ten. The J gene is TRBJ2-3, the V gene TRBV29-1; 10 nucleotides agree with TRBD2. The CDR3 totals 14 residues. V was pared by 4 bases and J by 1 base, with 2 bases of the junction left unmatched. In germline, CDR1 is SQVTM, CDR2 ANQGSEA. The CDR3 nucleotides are TGCAGCGTTGTAGGGACTAGCGGCACAGATACGCAGTATTTT. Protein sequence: CSVVGTSGTDTQYF.

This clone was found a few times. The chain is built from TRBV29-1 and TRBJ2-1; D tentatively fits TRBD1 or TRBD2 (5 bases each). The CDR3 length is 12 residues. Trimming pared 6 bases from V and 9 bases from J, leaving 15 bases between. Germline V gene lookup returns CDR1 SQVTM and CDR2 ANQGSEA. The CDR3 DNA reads TGCAGCGTCCCAAACCCAGGGACTGAGCAGTTCTTC. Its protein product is CSVPNPGTEQFF.

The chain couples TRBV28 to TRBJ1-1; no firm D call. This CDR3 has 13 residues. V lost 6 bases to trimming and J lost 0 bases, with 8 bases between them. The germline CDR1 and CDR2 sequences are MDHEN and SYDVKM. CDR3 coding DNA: TGTGCCAGCAGCGTACAGCTGAACACTGAAGCTTTCTTT. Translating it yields CASSVQLNTEAFF. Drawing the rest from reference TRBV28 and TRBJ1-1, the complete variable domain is DVKVTQSSRYLVKRTGEKVFLECVQDMDHENMFWYRQDPGLGLRLIYFSYDVKMKEKGDIPEGYSVSREKKERFSLILESASTNQTSMYLCASSVQLNTEAFFGQGTRLTVV.

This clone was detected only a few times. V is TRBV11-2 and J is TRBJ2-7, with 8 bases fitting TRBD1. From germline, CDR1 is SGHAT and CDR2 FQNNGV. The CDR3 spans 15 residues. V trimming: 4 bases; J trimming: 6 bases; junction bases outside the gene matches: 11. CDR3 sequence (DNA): TGTGCCAGCAGCTCACCGGGACAGGTGCGTCGCGAGCAGTACTTC. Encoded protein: CASSSPGQVRREQYF.

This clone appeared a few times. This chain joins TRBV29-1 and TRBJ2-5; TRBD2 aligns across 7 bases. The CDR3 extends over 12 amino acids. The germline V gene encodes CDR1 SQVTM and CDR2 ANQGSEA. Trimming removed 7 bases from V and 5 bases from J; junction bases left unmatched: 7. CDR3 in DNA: TGCAGCGCCCAGCTGGGGGGGGAGACCCAGTACTTC. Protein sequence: CSAQLGGETQYF.

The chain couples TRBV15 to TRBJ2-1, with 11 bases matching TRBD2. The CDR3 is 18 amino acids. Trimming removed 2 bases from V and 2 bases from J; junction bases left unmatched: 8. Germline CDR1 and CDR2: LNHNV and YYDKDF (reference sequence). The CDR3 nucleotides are TGTGCCACCAGCAGAAACTTACTAGCGGGAGTCGCCTACAATGAGCAGTTCTTC. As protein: CATSRNLLAGVAYNEQFF.

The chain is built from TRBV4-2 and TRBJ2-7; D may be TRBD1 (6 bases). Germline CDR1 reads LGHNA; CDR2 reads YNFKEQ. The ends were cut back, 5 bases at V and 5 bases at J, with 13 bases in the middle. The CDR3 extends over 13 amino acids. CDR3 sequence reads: CASSVGAPNEQYF. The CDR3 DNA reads TGTGCCAGCAGCGTGGGGGCCCCGAACGAGCAGTACTTC.

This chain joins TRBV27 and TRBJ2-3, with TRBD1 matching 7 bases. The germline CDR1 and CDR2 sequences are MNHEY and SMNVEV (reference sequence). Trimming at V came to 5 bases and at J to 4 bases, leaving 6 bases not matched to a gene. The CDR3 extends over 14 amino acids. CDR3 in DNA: TGTGCCAGCAGTGACGGACAGGACGCAGATACGCAGTATTTT. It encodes CASSDGQDADTQYF.

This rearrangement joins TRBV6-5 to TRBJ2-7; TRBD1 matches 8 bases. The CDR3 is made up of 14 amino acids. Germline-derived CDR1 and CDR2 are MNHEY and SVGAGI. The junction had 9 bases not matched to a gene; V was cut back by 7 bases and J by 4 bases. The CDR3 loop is CASKGQGGWYEQYF. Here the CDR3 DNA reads TGTGCCAGCAAAGGACAGGGAGGTTGGTACGAGCAGTACTTC.

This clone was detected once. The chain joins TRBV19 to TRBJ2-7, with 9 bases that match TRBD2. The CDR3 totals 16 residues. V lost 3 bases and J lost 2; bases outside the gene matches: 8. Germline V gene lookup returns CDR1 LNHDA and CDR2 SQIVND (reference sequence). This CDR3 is CASSIYPSGTPYEQYF. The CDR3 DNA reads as TGTGCCAGTAGTATCTATCCTAGCGGGACACCCTACGAGCAGTACTTC.

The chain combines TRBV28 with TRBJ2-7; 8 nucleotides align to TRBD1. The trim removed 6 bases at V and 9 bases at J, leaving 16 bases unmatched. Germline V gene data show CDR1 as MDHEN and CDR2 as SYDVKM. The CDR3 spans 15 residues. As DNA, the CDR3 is TGTGCCAGCAGACCGCCCGGGACAGGCTTCATGTGGCAGTACTTC. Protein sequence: CASRPPGTGFMWQYF.

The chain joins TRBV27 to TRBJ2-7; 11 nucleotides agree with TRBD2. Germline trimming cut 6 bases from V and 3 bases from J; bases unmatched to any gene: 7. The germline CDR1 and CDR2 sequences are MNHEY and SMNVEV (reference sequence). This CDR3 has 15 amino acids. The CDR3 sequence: CASSLRGLAVYEQYF. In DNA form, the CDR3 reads TGTGCCAGCAGCCTAAGGGGACTAGCGGTCTACGAGCAGTACTTC.

The CDR3 reads CASSLLREAFF. DNA of the CDR3: TGTGCCAGCAGCTTGCTCAGGGAAGCTTTCTTT. V is TRBV5-8 and J is TRBJ1-1; the D is unclear. Trimming removed 1 base from V and 8 bases from J, with 6 bases in between. Germline V CDR1 and CDR2: SGHTS, YDEGEE. CDR3 length: 11 residues.

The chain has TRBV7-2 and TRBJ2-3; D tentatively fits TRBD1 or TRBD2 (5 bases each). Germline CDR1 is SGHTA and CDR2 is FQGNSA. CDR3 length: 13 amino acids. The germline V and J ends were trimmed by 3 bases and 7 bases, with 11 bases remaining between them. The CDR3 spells CASSFDGANTQYF. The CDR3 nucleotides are TGTGCCAGCAGCTTCGACGGGGCCAATACGCAGTATTTT.

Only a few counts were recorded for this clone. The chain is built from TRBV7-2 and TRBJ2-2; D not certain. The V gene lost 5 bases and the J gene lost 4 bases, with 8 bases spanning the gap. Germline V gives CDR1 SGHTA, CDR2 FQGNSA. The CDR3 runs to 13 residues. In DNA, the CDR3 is TGTGCCAGCAGCCCCAGAACCACCGGGGAGCTGTTTTTT. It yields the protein CASSPRTTGELFF.

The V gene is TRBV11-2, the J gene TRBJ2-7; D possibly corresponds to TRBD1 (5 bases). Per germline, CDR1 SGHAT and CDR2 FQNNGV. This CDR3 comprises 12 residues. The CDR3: CATAQQVYEQYF. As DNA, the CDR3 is TGTGCAACGGCCCAACAGGTCTACGAGCAGTACTTC.

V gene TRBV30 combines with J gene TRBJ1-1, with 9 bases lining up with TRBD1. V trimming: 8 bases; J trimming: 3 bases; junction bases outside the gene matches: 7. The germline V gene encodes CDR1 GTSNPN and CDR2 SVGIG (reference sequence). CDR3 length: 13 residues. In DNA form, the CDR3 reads TGTGCCAAGGGACAGGGAATCCACACTGAAGCTTTCTTT. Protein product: CAKGQGIHTEAFF.

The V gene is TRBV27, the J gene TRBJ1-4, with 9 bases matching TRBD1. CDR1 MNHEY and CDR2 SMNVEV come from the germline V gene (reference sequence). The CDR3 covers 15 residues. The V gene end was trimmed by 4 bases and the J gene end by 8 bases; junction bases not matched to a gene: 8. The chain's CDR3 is CASSYTGGAGEKLFF. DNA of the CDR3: TGTGCCAGCAGTTATACAGGGGGCGCGGGGGAAAAACTGTTTTTT.

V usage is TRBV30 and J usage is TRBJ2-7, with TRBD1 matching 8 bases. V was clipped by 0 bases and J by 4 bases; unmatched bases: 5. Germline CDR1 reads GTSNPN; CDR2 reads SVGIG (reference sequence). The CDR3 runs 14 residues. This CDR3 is CAWSVTRGLYEQYF. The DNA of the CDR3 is TGTGCCTGGAGTGTAACCAGGGGGCTGTACGAGCAGTACTTC.

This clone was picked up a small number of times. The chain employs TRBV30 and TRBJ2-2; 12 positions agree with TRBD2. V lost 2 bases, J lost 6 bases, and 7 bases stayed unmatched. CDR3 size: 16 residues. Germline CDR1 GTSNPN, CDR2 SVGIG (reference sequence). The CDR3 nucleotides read TGTGCCTGGAGTACAATGACTAGCGGGAGTCCCGGGGAGCTGTTTTTT. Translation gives CAWSTMTSGSPGELFF.

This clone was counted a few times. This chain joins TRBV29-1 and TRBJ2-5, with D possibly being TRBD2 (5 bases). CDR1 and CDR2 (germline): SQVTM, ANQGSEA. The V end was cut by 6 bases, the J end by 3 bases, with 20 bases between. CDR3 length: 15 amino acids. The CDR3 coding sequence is TGCAGCGTAAACCAGGCTAGCCCGCCAAAAGAGACCCAGTACTTC. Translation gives CSVNQASPPKETQYF. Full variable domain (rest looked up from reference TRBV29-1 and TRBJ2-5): SAVISQKPSRDICQRGTSLTIQCQVDSQVTMMFWYRQQPGQSLTLIATANQGSEATYESGFVIDKFPISRPNLTFSTLTVSNMSPEDSSIYLCSVNQASPPKETQYFGPGTRLLVL.